The 28 T cell receptor beta chains presented below share a single source sample, sequenced in a study of shared clonotypes between healthy human individuals. The table came from immunoSEQ multiplex PCR; TCRdb's copy has only in-frame clones and leaves some out. The sample shows approximately 530,000 clones, roughly 95% of them seen only once. Sequenced sample: naive CD4+ T cells sorted from blood. Subset described: CD45RA+ positively selected. The receptors come from a woman in her 30s in good health.

V gene TRBV4-1 combines with J gene TRBJ1-2, with 7 bases matching TRBD1. After removal of 1 base from V and 6 bases from J, the junction contained 2 bases not matched to a gene. The CDR3 is made up of 13 amino acids. The germline V gene encodes CDR1 MGHRA and CDR2 YSYEKL. The CDR3: CASSQATGDGYTF. The CDR3 bases are TGCGCCAGCAGCCAAGCAACAGGGGATGGCTACACCTTC.

CDR3: CACPRLAGGSYNEQFF. The CDR3 coding sequence is TGTGCCTGCCCGAGATTGGCGGGAGGTTCCTACAATGAGCAGTTCTTC. This sequence joins TRBV30 and TRBJ2-1; 8 bases map to TRBD2. Trimming cost V 6 bases and J 1 base; bases outside gene matches: 11. There are 16 residues in the CDR3. Germline V lookup: CDR1 GTSNPN, CDR2 SVGIG (reference sequence).

The chain links TRBV6-6 to TRBJ2-5; perhaps TRBD2 as D (6 bases). The DNA end lines up better with TRBJ2-7; the J call may be wrong. In germline, CDR1 is MNHNY, CDR2 SVGAGI (reference sequence). CDR3 length: 15 amino acids. In DNA form, the CDR3 reads TGTGCCAGCAGCCACCGTTTGGACTACCTTTTCGAGCAGTACTTC. Its protein product is CASSHRLDYLFEQYF.

J is TRBJ2-7 and V is TRBV19; tentatively, D is TRBD1 or TRBD2 (5 bases each). V dropped 0 bases and J dropped 7 bases, with 16 bases sitting between them. There are 15 residues in the CDR3. Germline V lookup: CDR1 LNHDA, CDR2 SQIVND (reference sequence). The CDR3, as DNA: TGTGCCAGTAGTATAGATTCGGGGACGGTGGAGGAGCAGTACTTC. It encodes CASSIDSGTVEEQYF.

CDR3 sequence reads: CANQGEGNTEAFF. The CDR3 DNA reads as TGTGCCAACCAGGGGGAGGGGAACACTGAAGCTTTCTTT. The chain recombines TRBV10-3 with TRBJ1-1; 7 nucleotides line up with TRBD1. The V and J ends lost 10 bases and 1 base, in that order; junction bases with no gene match: 6. CDR3 size: 13 residues. The V gene's germline CDR1 is ENHRY and CDR2 SYGVKD.

This clone was picked up one time. This sequence joins TRBV6-1 and TRBJ2-7, with 8 bases identical to TRBD2. J lost 0 bases, V lost 2 bases, and 0 bases had no gene match. This CDR3 contains 14 residues. Germline-derived CDR1 and CDR2 are MNHNS and SASEGT. The CDR3 spells CASSETSGSYEQYF. Here the CDR3 DNA reads TGTGCCAGCAGTGAAACTAGCGGCTCCTACGAGCAGTACTTC.

A single count supports this clone. V is TRBV4-1 and J is TRBJ1-3; 7 bases are shared with TRBD1. V lost 2 bases, J lost 1 base, and 5 bases stayed unmatched. The germline V gene has CDR1 MGHRA and CDR2 YSYEKL. CDR3 size: 16 residues. The CDR3 region has the DNA TGCGCCAGCAGCCAATTGAACAGGGGATCTGGAAACACCATATATTTT. Translation gives CASSQLNRGSGNTIYF.

This CDR3 is CSVEGRDYRISNRYNEQFF. Here the CDR3 DNA reads TGCAGCGTTGAGGGCCGGGACTACAGAATATCTAACCGATACAATGAGCAGTTCTTC. The chain joins TRBV29-1 to TRBJ2-1, with 7 bases identical to TRBD2. The CDR3 length is 19 residues. Germline assignment: CDR1 SQVTM and CDR2 ANQGSEA. The trim removed 3 bases at V and 4 bases at J, leaving 21 bases unmatched.

The chain recombines TRBV27 with TRBJ1-5; 8 bases align to TRBD1. J lost 6 bases, V lost 6 bases, and 4 bases had no gene match. The CDR3 has 13 amino acids. Germline V gene sequence: CDR1 MNHEY, CDR2 SMNVEV (reference sequence). CDR3: CASSSDRVQPQHF. The CDR3 DNA follows: TGTGCCAGCAGCTCGGACAGGGTTCAGCCCCAGCATTTT.

This clone has more than one count but fewer than ten. J is TRBJ1-3 and V is TRBV29-1; D not resolved. CDR1 is SQVTM and CDR2 is ANQGSEA in the germline V gene. There are 13 residues in the CDR3. Trimming pared 8 bases from V and 3 bases from J, leaving 14 bases between. CDR3 residues: CSYLHPLGNTIYF. The CDR3 nucleotides are TGCAGCTATCTCCACCCCCTTGGAAACACCATATATTTT.

The chain has TRBV6-1 and TRBJ1-1; maybe TRBD1 (5 bases). The V gene lost 6 bases and the J gene lost 3 bases, with 8 bases spanning the gap. The germline CDR1 and CDR2 sequences are MNHNS and SASEGT. CDR3 length equals 12 residues. CDR3 sequence reads: CASSQGYTEAFF. The CDR3 DNA reads as TGTGCCAGCAGCCAGGGTTACACTGAAGCTTTCTTT.

The chain couples TRBV2 to TRBJ2-7; D gene uncertain. V was shortened by 7 bases and J by 7 bases, with 11 bases between the two germline ends. The CDR3 is made up of 11 amino acids. Germline V gene sequence: CDR1 SNHLY, CDR2 FYNNEI. In nucleotides, the CDR3 is TGTGCCAGCAATTCGGGCTGGGAGCAGTACTTC. It translates to CASNSGWEQYF.

This sequence joins TRBV28 and TRBJ2-1; D remains ambiguous. V was trimmed by 8 bases and J by 2 bases, leaving 10 bases between them. This CDR3 comprises 13 residues. The germline gives CDR1 MDHEN, CDR2 SYDVKM. The CDR3 is CASLKSTYNEQFF. In nucleotides, the CDR3 is TGTGCCAGCCTCAAATCAACCTACAATGAGCAGTTCTTC.

The chain combines TRBV5-1 with TRBJ2-3; 10 bases fit TRBD2. Germline V gene data show CDR1 as SGHRS and CDR2 as YFSETQ. The CDR3 runs to 14 residues. Unmatched junction bases numbered 3, after V lost 5 bases and J lost 3 bases. The DNA for the CDR3 is TGCGCCAGCAGACCGGGACTAGCGACAGATACGCAGTATTTT. This sequence encodes CASRPGLATDTQYF.

The chain's CDR3 is CASSQGRARTSGANVLTF. Written as DNA, the CDR3 is TGCGCCAGCAGCCAAGGAAGAGCGAGGACCTCTGGGGCCAACGTCCTGACTTTC. The chain combines TRBV4-1 with TRBJ2-6; no firm D call. CDR3 length: 18 amino acids. Germline V gene lookup returns CDR1 MGHRA and CDR2 YSYEKL. The V end was cut by 1 base, the J end by 0 bases, with 13 bases between.

The chain recombines TRBV18 with TRBJ2-3, with TRBD2 identical over 7 bases. CDR3 size: 16 residues. Per germline, CDR1 KGHSH and CDR2 LQKENI. The trim removed 3 bases at V and 0 bases at J, leaving 6 bases unmatched. The CDR3 region is CASSPTSGTSTDTQYF. DNA of the CDR3: TGTGCCAGCTCACCGACCAGCGGGACTAGCACAGATACGCAGTATTTT.

The chain is built from TRBV19 and TRBJ1-2, with a possible D match to TRBD1 (5 bases). V was trimmed by 8 bases and J by 7 bases, leaving 26 bases between them. Germline CDR1 is LNHDA and CDR2 is SQIVND (reference sequence). The CDR3 is 16 amino acids. CDR3 in amino acids: CASASPGEGGRGGYTF. The CDR3 DNA sequence: TGTGCCAGTGCCAGTCCAGGCGAAGGTGGAAGGGGTGGCTACACCTTC.

The rearrangement links TRBV18 to TRBJ2-3; unclear D gene. The V gene lost 0 bases and the J gene lost 7 bases, with 8 bases spanning the gap. Germline-derived CDR1 and CDR2 are KGHSH and LQKENI. CDR3 length: 13 amino acids. The DNA for the CDR3 is TGTGCCAGCTCACCACCGTGGGAAAATACGCAGTATTTT. Translation: CASSPPWENTQYF. The full variable domain, with the rest looked up from reference TRBV18 and TRBJ2-3, is NAGVMQNPRHLVRRRGQEARLRCSPMKGHSHVYWYRQLPEEGLKFMVYLQKENIIDESGMPKERFSAEFPKEGPSILRIQQVVRGDSAAYFCASSPPWENTQYFGPGTRLTVL.

The chain uses TRBV28 and TRBJ2-3; no firm D call. This CDR3 is 17 amino acids long. Germline CDR1 is MDHEN and CDR2 is SYDVKM. Trimming pared 4 bases from V and 0 bases from J, leaving 17 bases between. The CDR3 reads CASSSPSVGTSTDTQYF. DNA for the CDR3: TGTGCCAGCAGTTCCCCTTCGGTTGGTACTAGCACAGATACGCAGTATTTT.

CDR3 nucleotides: TGTGCCAGCAGTTTCGAGGGGACGGGCTACGAGCAGTACTTC. Protein sequence: CASSFEGTGYEQYF. The chain employs TRBV28 and TRBJ2-7; D could derive from TRBD1 or TRBD2 (5 bases each). This CDR3 region has 14 residues. The V end was cut by 3 bases, the J end by 3 bases, with 12 bases between. The germline V gene has CDR1 MDHEN and CDR2 SYDVKM.

This sequence joins TRBV18 and TRBJ2-7; tentatively, D is TRBD1 (8 bases). The CDR3 contains 16 residues. Germline lookup yields CDR1 KGHSH and CDR2 LQKENI. V dropped 1 base and J dropped 6 bases, with 19 bases sitting between them. The CDR3 region is CASSPRTQGGLFEQYF. CDR3 DNA: TGTGCCAGCTCACCACGAACACAGGGGGGGTTATTCGAGCAGTACTTC.

The chain is built from TRBV27 and TRBJ1-5; no definite D call. The ends were cut back, 5 bases at V and 0 bases at J, with 8 bases in the middle. The CDR3 covers 14 residues. Germline CDR1 and CDR2: MNHEY and SMNVEV (reference sequence). The DNA of the CDR3 is TGTGCCAGCAGTCCCTTCTATAGCAATCAGCCCCAGCATTTT. As protein: CASSPFYSNQPQHF.

V is TRBV19 and J is TRBJ1-1; 8 bases are shared with TRBD1. V lost 4 bases and J lost 8; bases outside the gene matches: 12. The CDR3 extends over 15 amino acids. In germline, CDR1 is LNHDA, CDR2 SQIVND (reference sequence). The CDR3 coding sequence is TGTGCCAGTAGTACAATGGACAGGGAGGGGTCCGAAGCTTTCTTT. Its protein product is CASSTMDREGSEAFF. The full variable domain, rest sourced from reference TRBV19 and TRBJ1-1, is DGGITQSPKYLFRKEGQNVTLSCEQNLNHDAMYWYRQDPGQGLRLIYYSQIVNDFQKGDIAEGYSVSREKKESFPLTVTSAQKNPTAFYLCASSTMDREGSEAFFGQGTRLTVV.

The genes are TRBV9 and TRBJ2-5; tentative D call: TRBD2 (5 bases). V was cut by 3 bases and J by 4 bases, with 7 bases left in between. The CDR3 contains 12 residues. The germline V gene has CDR1 SGDLS and CDR2 YYNGEE. DNA of the CDR3: TGTGCCAGCAGCGGGAGCGGAGAGACCCAGTACTTC. Translated, it gives CASSGSGETQYF.

The chain joins TRBV27 to TRBJ2-7; the D gene is possibly TRBD2 (6 bases). The CDR3 covers 16 residues. Per the germline V gene, CDR1 is MNHEY and CDR2 is SMNVEV (reference sequence). The V gene lost 4 bases and the J gene lost 0 bases, with 16 bases spanning the gap. As DNA, the CDR3 is TGTGCCAGCAGTTCGGTCTTGGCGGGAAGCTCCTACGAGCAGTACTTC. Translated: CASSSVLAGSSYEQYF.

The rearrangement links TRBV9 to TRBJ1-4; no firm D call. Germline-derived CDR1 and CDR2 are SGDLS and YYNGEE. This CDR3 has 17 amino acids. V gave up 0 bases and J gave up 2 bases, with 14 bases separating them. CDR3 amino acids: CASSVGLRVGTNEKLFF. The CDR3 DNA reads as TGTGCCAGCAGCGTAGGGCTCCGGGTTGGGACTAATGAAAAACTGTTTTTT.

The chain links TRBV19 to TRBJ2-3; D perhaps matches TRBD1 (5 bases). CDR1 is LNHDA, CDR2 SQIVND, per germline (reference sequence). The CDR3 covers 14 residues. Trimming pared 3 bases from V and 0 bases from J, leaving 7 bases between. The CDR3 spells CASSMGPSTDTQYF. The CDR3, as DNA: TGTGCCAGTAGTATGGGGCCGAGCACAGATACGCAGTATTTT.

The chain employs TRBV10-3 and TRBJ1-1; D uncertain. Trimming removed 6 bases at V and 3 bases at J, with 11 bases between. The CDR3 sequence is 13 residues long. CDR1 ENHRY and CDR2 SYGVKD come from the germline V gene. This chain's CDR3 is CAIRSTSYTEAFF. The CDR3 nucleotides are TGTGCCATCAGATCCACATCCTACACTGAAGCTTTCTTT.